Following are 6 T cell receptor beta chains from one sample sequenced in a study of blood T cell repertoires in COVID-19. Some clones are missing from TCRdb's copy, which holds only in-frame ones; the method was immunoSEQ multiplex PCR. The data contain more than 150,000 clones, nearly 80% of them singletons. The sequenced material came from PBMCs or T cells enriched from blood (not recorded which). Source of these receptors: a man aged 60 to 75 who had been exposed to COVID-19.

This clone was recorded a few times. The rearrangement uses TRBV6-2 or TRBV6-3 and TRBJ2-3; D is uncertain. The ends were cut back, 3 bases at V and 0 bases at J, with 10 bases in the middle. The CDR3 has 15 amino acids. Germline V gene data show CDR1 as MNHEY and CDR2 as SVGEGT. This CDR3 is CASSYTEISTDTQYF. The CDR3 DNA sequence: TGTGCCAGCAGTTATACAGAGATCAGCACAGATACGCAGTATTTT.

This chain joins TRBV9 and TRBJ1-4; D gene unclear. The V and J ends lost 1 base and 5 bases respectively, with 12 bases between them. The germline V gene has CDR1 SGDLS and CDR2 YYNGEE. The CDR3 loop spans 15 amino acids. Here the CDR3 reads CASSVQARLNEKLFF. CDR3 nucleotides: TGTGCCAGCAGCGTACAGGCCAGGTTGAATGAAAAACTGTTTTTT.

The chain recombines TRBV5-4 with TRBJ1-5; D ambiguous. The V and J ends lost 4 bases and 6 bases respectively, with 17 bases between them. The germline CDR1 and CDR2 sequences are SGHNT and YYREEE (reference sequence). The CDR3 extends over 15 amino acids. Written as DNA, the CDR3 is TGTGCCAGCAGCCTCGACGGGTATTCTGCTCAGCCCCAGCATTTT. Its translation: CASSLDGYSAQPQHF.

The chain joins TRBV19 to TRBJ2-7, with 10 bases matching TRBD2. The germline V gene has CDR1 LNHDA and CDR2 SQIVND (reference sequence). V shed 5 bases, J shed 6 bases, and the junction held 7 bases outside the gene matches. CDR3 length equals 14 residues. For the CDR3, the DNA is TGTGCCAGTAGTGTTGGAGTAGCGGGAGGCGAGCAGTACTTC. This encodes CASSVGVAGGEQYF.

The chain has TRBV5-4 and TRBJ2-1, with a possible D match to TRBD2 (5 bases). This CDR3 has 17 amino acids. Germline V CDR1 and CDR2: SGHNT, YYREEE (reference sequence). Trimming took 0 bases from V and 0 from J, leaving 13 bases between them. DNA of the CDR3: TGTGCCAGCAGCTTGGTTGCGGGTCTGAGCTCCTACAATGAGCAGTTCTTC. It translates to CASSLVAGLSSYNEQFF.

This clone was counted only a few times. In nucleotides, the CDR3 is TGTGCCAGCCTAAGCACAGGGGTGAACACTGAAGCTTTCTTT. This codes for CASLSTGVNTEAFF. The chain recombines TRBV2 with TRBJ1-1, with 7 bases that match TRBD1. The CDR3 contains 14 residues. Germline assignment: CDR1 SNHLY and CDR2 FYNNEI. V shed 8 bases, J shed 0 bases, and the junction held 6 bases outside the gene matches.